The entry below describes one TCR beta chain. Trimming shortened V by 5 bases and J by 2 bases, and 10 bases separated the two germline ends. Per the germline V gene, CDR1 is SGHVS and CDR2 is FQNEAQ. CDR3 size: 14 residues. This record comes from a study of Ad26.COV2.S vaccination and SARS-CoV-2 variants. Generated by immunoSEQ multiplex PCR, the TCRdb table keeps only in-frame clones and is missing some. The sample has some 190,000 clones; around 90% are singletons. The rearrangement links TRBV7-8 to TRBJ1-5; D is unresolved. The sample in question was peripheral blood, obtained after recovery from COVID-19. This TCR came from a human donor who had recovered from COVID-19. CDR3 region: CASSRLQGNQPQHF. The CDR3 region has the DNA TGTGCCAGCAGCCGCCTACAAGGCAATCAGCCCCAGCATTTT.